The clone carrying this TCR beta chain was seen only a few times. This specimen belongs to a study of human T cells and chemical hapten exposure. The V end was cut by 1 base, the J end by 0 bases, with 11 bases between. From germline, CDR1 is SEHNR and CDR2 FQNEAQ (reference sequence). The CDR3 runs to 16 residues. As for time point: patch test 1, 2 weeks after DPC sensitization. The treatment was: therapeutic diphenylcyclopropenone sensitization with weekly scalp DPC. MiXCR, applied by TCRdb to the RACE reads, yields one record per CDR3 protein. Found here are approximately 350,000 distinct CDR3 sequences, approximately 6.3% of them singletons; the top ten hold 8.4%.

Sequencing was performed on whole blood, taken in connection with sensitization to the hapten diphenylcyclopropenone (DPC). This clonotype was obtained from a young woman with alopecia areata. Some clones in this sample may be carry-over from other donors' samples. V usage is TRBV7-9 and J usage is TRBJ2-3; possible D gene TRBD2, 5 bases. This chain's CDR3 is CASSLGGLESTDTQYF. As DNA, the CDR3 is TGTGCCAGCAGCTTAGGCGGGCTGGAGAGCACAGATACGCAGTATTTT.